The source of this T cell receptor beta chain is a study of blood T cell repertoires in COVID-19 (TCRdb year 2020). Concerning the study at large: Collaborator samples came from the United States, Italy and Spain and covered acute and convalescent phases of COVID-19. Samples came from the ongoing ImmuneRACE study (first 160 participants) plus 1,254 subjects from 6 global collaborators. HLA class I and class II types, where available, came from metadata supplied by the sample provider rather than from assay-based typing. The repertoires were released in a freely available public database intended as a resource for research on the immune response to SARS-CoV-2. The material from the prospective study consisted of cDNA or gDNA derived from T cells, B-cell-depleted T cells, or PBMCs. Subjects who had been exposed to COVID-19, were actively infected with it, or had recovered from it provided the deeply sampled blood TCRbeta repertoires that made up the dataset. The sample metadata nearly always contained a de-identified subject ID, COVID-19 status, age in years and sex. What the work shows at the level of the full study, not this receptor alone: How much clinical and demographic metadata was included differed by source and by participant, and the metadata was provided uncurated.

About this clone: No cognate antigen has been identified for it. No base quality values were provided; no much bigger clone lies one nucleotide off.

TCRbeta CDR3 regions were amplified from genomic DNA by means of the immunoSEQ Assay, a bias-controlled multiplex PCR. In the source study's methods: The number of nucleated cells in each sample was estimated from the amplification of reference gene primers within the assay. To quantify the absolute abundance of each unique TCRbeta CDR3 rearrangement, sequence reads were collapsed and filtered. Productive Simpson clonality was computed per sample as the square root of Simpson's diversity index over productive rearrangements. TCRdb's version of the immuneACCESS table is confined to in-frame rearrangements and falls short of the full clone set. An unresolved V gene accounts for under half of the shortfall where checked; the remainder is of unknown origin. V, J and clone size reflect that table, while D and trimming were determined from the DNA. For this sample the table gives 160,000 or so clones, of which 82% were detected only once. The ten largest clones take up around 8% of the sample.

Inclusive of the bounding cysteine and phenylalanine, the CDR3 is 13 residues long. Just CDR3 DNA is preserved here, 39 bases in frame from base 1. Trimming removed 0 bases from V and 4 bases from J, leaving 3 bases between the germline ends. The germline V gene provides CDR1 SGHDN and CDR2 FVKESK. The collaborating institutions used their own protocols to collect whole blood in K2EDTA tubes. For TCRbeta analysis, collaborators shipped samples in one of three forms: frozen whole blood, isolated PBMCs, or DNA extracted from either of those sample types. Recombination linked TRBV14 to TRBJ2-2; a confident D gene designation cannot be given. What was sequenced was peripheral blood. This TCR was sampled from a woman in her 70s with acute or convalescent COVID-19. The sequenced DNA is TGTGCCAGCAGCCAAGACTTCACCGGGGAGCTGTTTTTT. Translation gives CASSQDFTGELFF. When the CDR3 is completed using the reference TRBV14 and TRBJ2-2 genes on either side, the full variable domain is EAGVTQFPSHSVIEKGQTVTLRCDPISGHDNLYWYRRVMGKEIKFLLHFVKESKQDESGMPNNRFLAERTGGTYSTLKVQPAELEDSGVYFCASSQDFTGELFFGEGSRLTVL.